A selection of T cell receptor beta chains follows, all from one sample in a study of T cells in Graves' hyperthyroidism and ophthalmopathy. TCRdb reprocessed the multiplex PCR reads via MiXCR and lists one record per CDR3 protein. The table shows about 320,000 distinct CDR3 sequences, with over 15% occurring only once. Sequencing was performed on blood. These receptors originate from a man under 40 with Graves' hyperthyroidism. The CDR3 runs from the conserved cysteine through the conserved F or W. The order of the fields is V gene, clone size, J gene, D gene, CDR3 DNA, CDR3 protein. D genes are given only for firm matches. Size tells how often a clone was seen (once, few, many) or the class of an expanded clone, and some rows leave it out.

v_gene: TRBV7-9
abundance: many
j_gene: TRBJ2-4
d_gene: NA
CDR3nt: TGTGCCAGCAGTTATGGTGCGGGACTAGCCAAAAACATTCAGTACTTC
CDR3aa: CASSYGAGLAKNIQYF

v_gene: TRBV5-1
abundance: NA
j_gene: TRBJ1-3
d_gene: NA
CDR3nt: TGCGCCAGCAGCTTGGGACAGAACTCTGGAAACACCATATATTTT
CDR3aa: CASSLGQNSGNTIYF

v_gene: TRBV27
abundance: many
j_gene: TRBJ2-1
d_gene: TRBD1
CDR3nt: TGTGCCAGCAGGGGGGACAGGAGCTCCTACAATGAGCAGTTCTTC
CDR3aa: CASRGDRSSYNEQFF

v_gene: TRBV29-1
abundance: few
j_gene: TRBJ2-5
d_gene: TRBD2
CDR3nt: TGCAGCGTTGATGAGAACAGTGAAGAACCCGGGACTAGCGGCCCCCAAGAGACCCAGTACTTC
CDR3aa: CSVDENSEEPGTSGPQETQYF

v_gene: TRBV28
abundance: few
j_gene: TRBJ2-1
d_gene: NA
CDR3nt: TGTGCCATCACAAACGGACCCCTGGGCTACAATGAGCAGTTCTTC
CDR3aa: CAITNGPLGYNEQFF

v_gene: TRBV2
abundance: NA
j_gene: TRBJ1-4
d_gene: NA
CDR3nt: TGTGCCAGCAGTGAAGGGCCCCGGGGAGGTGAAAAACTGTTTTTT
CDR3aa: CASSEGPRGGEKLFF

v_gene: TRBV5-5
abundance: few
j_gene: TRBJ1-4
d_gene: NA
CDR3nt: TGTGCCAGCAGCGTGCAAGACACCGGGTCGGAAAAACTGTTTTTT
CDR3aa: CASSVQDTGSEKLFF

v_gene: TRBV20-1
abundance: many
j_gene: TRBJ1-1
d_gene: NA
CDR3nt: TGCAGTGCCGCGAGCATGAACACTGAAGCTTTCTTT
CDR3aa: CSAASMNTEAFF

v_gene: TRBV12-3/TRBV12-4
abundance: many
j_gene: TRBJ2-7
d_gene: TRBD2
CDR3nt: TGTGCCAGCAGTTTGACTAGCGGGAGATCCGAGCAGTACTTC
CDR3aa: CASSLTSGRSEQYF

v_gene: TRBV28
abundance: many
j_gene: TRBJ2-7
d_gene: NA
CDR3nt: TGTGCCAGCAGTATGACACAGGGATGGGCCTACGAGCAGTACTTC
CDR3aa: CASSMTQGWAYEQYF

v_gene: TRBV7-9
abundance: many
j_gene: TRBJ2-7
d_gene: TRBD1
CDR3nt: TGTGCCAGCCTACAGGGGGTTGAGGGGACCTACGAGCAGTACTTC
CDR3aa: CASLQGVEGTYEQYF

v_gene: TRBV7-3
abundance: many
j_gene: TRBJ2-3
d_gene: TRBD2
CDR3nt: TGTGCCAGCAGCCGTAGCGGGACCCGGACAGATACGCAGTATTTT
CDR3aa: CASSRSGTRTDTQYF

v_gene: TRBV28
abundance: few
j_gene: TRBJ2-7
d_gene: NA
CDR3nt: TGTGCCAGCAGTTTCGCCCTGCGGGACACCGCTTCATACGAGCAGTACTTC
CDR3aa: CASSFALRDTASYEQYF

v_gene: TRBV28
abundance: many
j_gene: TRBJ2-1
d_gene: NA
CDR3nt: TGTGCCAGCAGTGAACCCCAGACAGGTAATGAGCAGTTCTTC
CDR3aa: CASSEPQTGNEQFF

v_gene: TRBV28
abundance: many
j_gene: TRBJ2-1
d_gene: TRBD2
CDR3nt: TGTGCCAGCAGGCCCCTAGCGGGAGGTGGAGTTGAGCAGTTCTTC
CDR3aa: CASRPLAGGGVEQFF

v_gene: TRBV27
abundance: few
j_gene: TRBJ1-2
d_gene: TRBD1
CDR3nt: TGTGCCAGCAGTTTAACCGGGACAGGGCTCTATGGCTACACCTTC
CDR3aa: CASSLTGTGLYGYTF

v_gene: TRBV7-8
abundance: many
j_gene: TRBJ2-7
d_gene: TRBD1
CDR3nt: TGTGCCAGCAGCGCGACAGGGGATAACTCCTACGAGCAGTACTTC
CDR3aa: CASSATGDNSYEQYF

v_gene: TRBV3-1
abundance: NA
j_gene: TRBJ2-6
d_gene: TRBD1
CDR3nt: TGTGCCAGCAGCCATCATCCGGGACAGTGGTTATCTGGGGCCAACGTCCTGACTTTC
CDR3aa: CASSHHPGQWLSGANVLTF

v_gene: TRBV4-1
abundance: NA
j_gene: TRBJ2-6
d_gene: TRBD1
CDR3nt: TGCGCCAGCAGCCAACCCAGGAGTTTGTTTAAGGGGGCGCGGTCCAACGTCCTGACTTTC
CDR3aa: CASSQPRSLFKGARSNVLTF

v_gene: TRBV25-1
abundance: few
j_gene: TRBJ2-7
d_gene: NA
CDR3nt: TGTGCCAGCAGTCCCCGGACCGATTACGAGCAGTACTTC
CDR3aa: CASSPRTDYEQYF

v_gene: TRBV7-9
abundance: few
j_gene: TRBJ2-5
d_gene: TRBD1
CDR3nt: TGTGCCAGCAGCCTCAAGACAGGGGTGGAGACCCAGTACTTC
CDR3aa: CASSLKTGVETQYF

v_gene: TRBV11-3
abundance: many
j_gene: TRBJ2-3
d_gene: TRBD1
CDR3nt: TGTGCCAGCACCCACGGACAGGGAGCAGATACGCAGTATTTT
CDR3aa: CASTHGQGADTQYF

v_gene: TRBV28
abundance: few
j_gene: TRBJ1-4
d_gene: NA
CDR3nt: TGTGCCAGCAGTTTCGAGGAGGGGGATAGCGGCGAAAAACTGTTTTTT
CDR3aa: CASSFEEGDSGEKLFF

v_gene: TRBV4-2
abundance: few
j_gene: TRBJ2-3
d_gene: NA
CDR3nt: TGTGCCAGCACCCTTGGGGCTAGCGGCACAGATACGCAGTATTTT
CDR3aa: CASTLGASGTDTQYF

v_gene: TRBV18
abundance: few
j_gene: TRBJ2-5
d_gene: NA
CDR3nt: TGTGCCAGCTCACAGCGGACAGCTTCACAAGAGACCCAGTACTTC
CDR3aa: CASSQRTASQETQYF

v_gene: TRBV12-3/TRBV12-4
abundance: many
j_gene: TRBJ2-5
d_gene: NA
CDR3nt: TGTGCCAGCAGTAACCGGACACCGGGGTGGTTAGAGACCCAGTACTTC
CDR3aa: CASSNRTPGWLETQYF

v_gene: TRBV6-1
abundance: NA
j_gene: TRBJ1-5
d_gene: NA
CDR3nt: TGTGCCAGCAGGGACAGTTTCTACAATCAGCCCCAGCGTTTT
CDR3aa: CASRDSFYNQPQRF

v_gene: TRBV19
abundance: NA
j_gene: TRBJ2-2
d_gene: NA
CDR3nt: TGTGCCAGCCGCATTCAGTGGAGCACCGGGGAGCTGTTTTTT
CDR3aa: CASRIQWSTGELFF

v_gene: TRBV11-1
abundance: many
j_gene: TRBJ2-3
d_gene: NA
CDR3nt: TGTGCCAGCAGCCAAATCACAGATACGCAGTATTTT
CDR3aa: CASSQITDTQYF

v_gene: TRBV7-7
abundance: many
j_gene: TRBJ1-3
d_gene: NA
CDR3nt: TGTGCTAGCAGCTTTGGGACGCGAGGAAACACCATATATTTT
CDR3aa: CASSFGTRGNTIYF

v_gene: TRBV7-2
abundance: NA
j_gene: TRBJ1-2
d_gene: TRBD1
CDR3nt: TGTGCCAGCAGCTTGGGGACAGGGGCTGGCTACACCTTC
CDR3aa: CASSLGTGAGYTF

v_gene: TRBV5-1
abundance: NA
j_gene: TRBJ1-6
d_gene: NA
CDR3nt: TGCGCCAGCAGCTTGACGGCAGTCCTAAGCTCCTATAATTCACCCCTCCACTTT
CDR3aa: CASSLTAVLSSYNSPLHF

v_gene: TRBV24-1
abundance: NA
j_gene: TRBJ1-2
d_gene: NA
CDR3nt: TGTGCCACCAGTGATCAGAGGGGCTATGGCTACACCTTC
CDR3aa: CATSDQRGYGYTF

v_gene: TRBV6-1
abundance: NA
j_gene: TRBJ1-3
d_gene: NA
CDR3nt: TGTGCCAGCAGTTTGGGCGCGGCTGGAAACACCATATATTTT
CDR3aa: CASSLGAAGNTIYF

v_gene: TRBV12-5
abundance: many
j_gene: TRBJ2-3
d_gene: TRBD1
CDR3nt: TGTGCTAGTGGTCGACAGGGTGTCACAGATACGCAGTATTTT
CDR3aa: CASGRQGVTDTQYF

v_gene: TRBV6-1
abundance: many
j_gene: TRBJ2-5
d_gene: NA
CDR3nt: TGTGCCAGCAGTGAATGGGGGAGTCAAGAGACCCAGTACTTC
CDR3aa: CASSEWGSQETQYF

v_gene: TRBV28
abundance: NA
j_gene: TRBJ2-7
d_gene: TRBD1
CDR3nt: TGTGCCAGCAGGACCGGGACAGGGAATCCCTACGAGCAGTACTTC
CDR3aa: CASRTGTGNPYEQYF

v_gene: TRBV28
abundance: many
j_gene: TRBJ1-2
d_gene: NA
CDR3nt: TGTGCCAGCAGTTTAGCCCCCCTCCGGGGGGATGGCTACACCTTC
CDR3aa: CASSLAPLRGDGYTF